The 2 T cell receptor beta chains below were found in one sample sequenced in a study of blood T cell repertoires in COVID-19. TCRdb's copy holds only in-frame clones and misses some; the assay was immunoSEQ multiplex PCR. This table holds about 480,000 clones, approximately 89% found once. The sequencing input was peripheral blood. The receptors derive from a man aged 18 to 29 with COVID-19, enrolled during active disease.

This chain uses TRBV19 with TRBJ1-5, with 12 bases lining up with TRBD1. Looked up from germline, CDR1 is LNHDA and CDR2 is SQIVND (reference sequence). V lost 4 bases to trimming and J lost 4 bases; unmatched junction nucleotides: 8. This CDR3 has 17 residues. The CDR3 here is CASSTGDRGRGNQPQHF. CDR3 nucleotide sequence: TGTGCCAGTAGTACCGGGGACAGGGGGCGGGGAAATCAGCCCCAGCATTTT. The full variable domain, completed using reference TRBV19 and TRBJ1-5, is DGGITQSPKYLFRKEGQNVTLSCEQNLNHDAMYWYRQDPGQGLRLIYYSQIVNDFQKGDIAEGYSVSREKKESFPLTVTSAQKNPTAFYLCASSTGDRGRGNQPQHFGDGTRLSIL.

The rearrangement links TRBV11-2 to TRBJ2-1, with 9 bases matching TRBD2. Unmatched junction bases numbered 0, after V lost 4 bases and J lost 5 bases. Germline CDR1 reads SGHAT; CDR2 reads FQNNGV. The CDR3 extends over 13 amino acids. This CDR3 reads CASSSSGNNEQFF. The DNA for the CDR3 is TGTGCCAGCAGCTCTAGCGGGAACAATGAGCAGTTCTTC.